These T cell receptor beta chains were read from a single sample in a study of memory CD4+ T cells and cytomegalovirus serostatus. Only in-frame clones appear in the TCRdb table, and some are missing; sequencing was by immunoSEQ multiplex PCR. The sample yields more than 35,000 clones, 70% to 85% seen once. The sample was memory CD4+ T cells from blood. The receptors originated from an adult in good health and CMV-seropositive. CDR3s include the opening cysteine and the closing phenylalanine or tryptophan. A D gene is named only where the DNA matches it firmly. Not all rows give a size; the values are once, few, many and, for expanded clones, a class.

J: TRBJ1-2; D: .; size: .; V: TRBV28; DNA: TGTGCCAGCAGGATGGGTCGGGACTACAGAGTTAACTATGGCTACACCTTC; CDR3: CASRMGRDYRVNYGYTF
J: TRBJ2-2; D: .; size: .; V: TRBV5-5; DNA: TGTGCCAGCAGCTTGATGCAGGCGGACGGGGAGCTGTTTTTT; CDR3: CASSLMQADGELFF
J: TRBJ1-3; D: .; size: .; V: TRBV28; DNA: TGTGCCAGCAGTTTAGGGGGGCTCGCTGGAAACACCATATATTTT; CDR3: CASSLGGLAGNTIYF
J: TRBJ1-5; D: .; size: .; V: TRBV15; DNA: TGTGCCACCAGCCCGGACAGCAATCAGCCCCAGCATTTT; CDR3: CATSPDSNQPQHF
J: TRBJ2-7; D: .; size: .; V: TRBV6-1; DNA: TGTGCCAGCAGGGAAGATAGCGCCTATCAGTCCTACGAGCAGTACTTC; CDR3: CASREDSAYQSYEQYF
J: TRBJ2-7; D: TRBD1; size: .; V: TRBV18; DNA: TGTGCCAGCTCACCACCTTGGGACAGGGACGAGCAGTACTTC; CDR3: CASSPPWDRDEQYF
J: TRBJ1-6; D: .; size: .; V: TRBV6-1; DNA: TGTGCCAGCAGCGAGGGATATTCACCCCTCCACTTT; CDR3: CASSEGYSPLHF
J: TRBJ2-5; D: .; size: .; V: TRBV7-9; DNA: TGTGCCAGCAGCTCGCGGGGTGGGGAGACCCAGTACTTC; CDR3: CASSSRGGETQYF
J: TRBJ2-5; D: .; size: .; V: TRBV5-5; DNA: TGTGCCAGCAGCCGAACGAGCCTGGAGACCCAGTACTTC; CDR3: CASSRTSLETQYF
J: TRBJ1-2; D: TRBD1; size: .; V: TRBV5-1; DNA: TGCGCCAGCAGCTCGACGACCTGGACAGGAGATGGCTACACCTTC; CDR3: CASSSTTWTGDGYTF
J: TRBJ2-1; D: TRBD1; size: .; V: TRBV6-5; DNA: TGTGCCAGCAGTTTCGACAGGGGGCCCTACAATGAGCAGTTCTTC; CDR3: CASSFDRGPYNEQFF
J: TRBJ2-1; D: .; size: once; V: TRBV4-3; DNA: TGCGCCAGCAGCCAAGACAGGTTATACTACAATGAGCAGTTCTTC; CDR3: CASSQDRLYYNEQFF
J: TRBJ2-4; D: TRBD2; size: .; V: TRBV4-1; DNA: TGCGCCAGCAGCCCGGGACTAGCGGGGGGGCTGAGCAAAAACATTCAGTACTTC; CDR3: CASSPGLAGGLSKNIQYF
J: TRBJ1-1; D: .; size: .; V: TRBV5-4; DNA: TGTGCCAGCAGCCAGGGTAAGGGTAGGAACACTGAAGCTTTCTTT; CDR3: CASSQGKGRNTEAFF
J: TRBJ1-1; D: .; size: few; V: TRBV4-3; DNA: TGCGCCAGCAGCCAAGAGGGCCATGGCACCAGTAACACTGAAGCTTTCTTT; CDR3: CASSQEGHGTSNTEAFF
J: TRBJ1-6; D: TRBD1; size: .; V: TRBV23-1; DNA: TGCGCCAGCAGTCAAATGGGGACAGGTCAAAGCCGGTATAATTCACCCCTCCACTTT; CDR3: CASSQMGTGQSRYNSPLHF
J: TRBJ1-1; D: .; size: once; V: TRBV28; DNA: TGTGCCAGCGGAACAGGGAACACTGAAGCTTTCTTT; CDR3: CASGTGNTEAFF
J: TRBJ2-5; D: .; size: .; V: TRBV6-6; DNA: TGTGCCAGCAGTTACTCGGGGGGGCGTGGGGAGACCCAGTACTTC; CDR3: CASSYSGGRGETQYF
J: TRBJ2-2; D: .; size: .; V: TRBV11-3; DNA: TGTGCCAGCAGCTTGGGTAGAGAGAACACCGGGGAGCTGTTTTTT; CDR3: CASSLGRENTGELFF
J: TRBJ1-1; D: .; size: .; V: TRBV7-2; DNA: TGTGCCAGCAGCTTAAATCGGGGATACACTGAAGCTTTCTTT; CDR3: CASSLNRGYTEAFF
J: TRBJ1-2; D: .; size: .; V: TRBV11-2; DNA: TGTGCCAGCAGCCCGGGGGACGGCAAGAGCTATGGCTACACCTTC; CDR3: CASSPGDGKSYGYTF
J: TRBJ2-1; D: TRBD2; size: .; V: TRBV29-1; DNA: TGCAGCGTGAACTCTCTAGCGGGAGAACGATCCTACAATGAGCAGTTCTTC; CDR3: CSVNSLAGERSYNEQFF
J: TRBJ2-5; D: TRBD2; size: .; V: TRBV6-6; DNA: TGTGCCAGCCTCGGGGGGGCACTTTCGAAAGAGACCCAGTACTTC; CDR3: CASLGGALSKETQYF
J: TRBJ1-1; D: .; size: .; V: TRBV19; DNA: TGTGCCAGTAGGCGCGACAGCGAAAGAGGGAACACTGAAGCTTTCTTT; CDR3: CASRRDSERGNTEAFF
J: TRBJ2-7; D: TRBD1; size: once; V: TRBV2; DNA: TGTGCCGGTAGGACAGGGGTGCTCTCCTACGAGCAGTACTTC; CDR3: CAGRTGVLSYEQYF
J: TRBJ2-7; D: TRBD1; size: .; V: TRBV5-5; DNA: TGTGCCAGCAGCTTGGCCGGGACAGGGGCGTACGAGCAGTACTTC; CDR3: CASSLAGTGAYEQYF
J: TRBJ2-1; D: TRBD2; size: .; V: TRBV7-2; DNA: TGTGCCAGCAGCCTGGGACTAGCGGGGAGCAATGAGCAGTTCTTC; CDR3: CASSLGLAGSNEQFF